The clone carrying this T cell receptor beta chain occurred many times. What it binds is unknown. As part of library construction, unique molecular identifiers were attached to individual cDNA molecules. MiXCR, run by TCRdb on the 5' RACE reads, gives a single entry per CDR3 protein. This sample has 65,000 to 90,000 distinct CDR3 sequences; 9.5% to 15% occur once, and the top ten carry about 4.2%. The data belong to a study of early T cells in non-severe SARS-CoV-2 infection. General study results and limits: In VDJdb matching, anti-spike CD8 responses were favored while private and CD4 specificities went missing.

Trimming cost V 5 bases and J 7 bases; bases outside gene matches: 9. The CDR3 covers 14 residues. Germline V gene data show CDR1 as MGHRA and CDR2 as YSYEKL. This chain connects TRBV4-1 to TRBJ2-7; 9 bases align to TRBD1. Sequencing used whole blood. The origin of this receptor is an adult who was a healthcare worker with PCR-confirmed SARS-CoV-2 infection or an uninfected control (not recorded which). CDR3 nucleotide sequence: TGCGCCAGCAGCGTCGGGACAGGGAGTTGGGAGCAGTACTTC. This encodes CASSVGTGSWEQYF.